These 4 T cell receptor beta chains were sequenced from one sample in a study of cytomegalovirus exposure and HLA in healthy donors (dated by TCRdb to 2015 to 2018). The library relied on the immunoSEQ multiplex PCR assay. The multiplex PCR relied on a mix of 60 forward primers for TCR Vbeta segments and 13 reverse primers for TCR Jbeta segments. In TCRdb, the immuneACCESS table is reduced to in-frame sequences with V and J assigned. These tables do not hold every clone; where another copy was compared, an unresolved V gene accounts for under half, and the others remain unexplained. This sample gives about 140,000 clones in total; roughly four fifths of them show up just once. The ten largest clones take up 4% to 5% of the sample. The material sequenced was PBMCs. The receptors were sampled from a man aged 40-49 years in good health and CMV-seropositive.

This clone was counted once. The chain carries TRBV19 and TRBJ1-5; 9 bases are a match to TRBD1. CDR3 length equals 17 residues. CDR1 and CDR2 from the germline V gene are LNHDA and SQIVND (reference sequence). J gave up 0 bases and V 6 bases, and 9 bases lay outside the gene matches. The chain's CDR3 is CASRDRGRIGSNQPQHF. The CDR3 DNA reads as TGTGCCAGTAGGGACAGGGGAAGGATAGGTAGCAATCAGCCCCAGCATTTT.

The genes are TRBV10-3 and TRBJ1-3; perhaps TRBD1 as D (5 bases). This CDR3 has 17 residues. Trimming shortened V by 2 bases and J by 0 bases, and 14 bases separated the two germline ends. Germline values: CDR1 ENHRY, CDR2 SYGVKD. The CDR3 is CAISEGTPLHSGNTIYF. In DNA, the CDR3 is TGTGCCATCAGTGAGGGGACTCCGCTCCACTCTGGAAACACCATATATTTT.

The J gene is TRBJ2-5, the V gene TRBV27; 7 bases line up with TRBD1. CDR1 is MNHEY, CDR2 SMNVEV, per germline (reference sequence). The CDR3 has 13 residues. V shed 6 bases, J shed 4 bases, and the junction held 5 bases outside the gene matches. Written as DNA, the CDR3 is TGTGCCAGCAGATCTACAGGGGTAGAGACCCAGTACTTC. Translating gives CASRSTGVETQYF.

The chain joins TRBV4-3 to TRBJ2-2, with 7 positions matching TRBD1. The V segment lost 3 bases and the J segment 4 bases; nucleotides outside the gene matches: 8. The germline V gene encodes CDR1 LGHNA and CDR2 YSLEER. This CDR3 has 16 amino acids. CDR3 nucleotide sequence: TGCGCCAGCAGCCAGTTCGACAGGGTCGCCACCGGGGAGCTGTTTTTT. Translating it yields CASSQFDRVATGELFF.